These 2 T cell receptor beta chains were all obtained from the same sample, sequenced in a study of CD8 T cells in ankylosing spondylitis. TCRdb reprocessed the 5' RACE reads with MiXCR, giving one entry per CDR3 protein. The sample shows about 300,000 distinct CDR3 sequences, approximately 10% of them seen only once. The sequenced sample was blood, either unsorted or a sorted T cell fraction (not recorded which). The receptors originated from a female donor with ankylosing spondylitis or in good health (not recorded which).

This chain uses TRBV4-3 with TRBJ1-5; D is unclear. Germline V gives CDR1 LGHNA, CDR2 YSLEER. The CDR3 sequence is 14 residues long. V lost 0 bases, J lost 9 bases, and 12 bases lay in between. CDR3 residues: CASSQERLVGPQHF. CDR3 bases: TGCGCCAGCAGCCAAGAACGCCTAGTCGGGCCCCAGCATTTT.

This clonotype was found many times. The V and J genes are TRBV18 and TRBJ1-2, with 7 bases fitting TRBD1. The length of the CDR3 is 14 residues. Per germline, CDR1 KGHSH and CDR2 LQKENI. The V segment lost 3 bases and the J segment 0 bases; nucleotides outside the gene matches: 1. CDR3 in DNA: TGTGCCAGCTCACCCGGGACAGCTAACTATGGCTACACCTTC. It translates to CASSPGTANYGYTF.